Each of the 11 T cell receptor beta chains below was sequenced from the same sample in a study of cytomegalovirus exposure and HLA in healthy donors. Use of 60 Vbeta and 13 Jbeta primers characterized the PCR. Repertoires were generated with immunoSEQ multiplex PCR, while TCRdb's copy carries only in-frame clones and drops some. The sample lists some 180,000 clones; 65% to 85% were seen once. The material sequenced was PBMCs. The receptors shown here come from a female donor in good health and CMV-seronegative.

V is TRBV27 and J is TRBJ2-7, with D maybe TRBD2 (6 bases). With 3 bases removed from V and 3 bases from J, the gap between germline ends came to 18 bases. Germline-derived CDR1 and CDR2 are MNHEY and SMNVEV (reference sequence). The CDR3 has 16 residues. The CDR3 sequence is CASSFSGESSYYEQYF. The CDR3 nucleotides read TGTGCCAGCAGTTTTTCGGGAGAATCCTCCTACTACGAGCAGTACTTC.

This clone appeared once. The V call is TRBV6-1, the J call TRBJ1-2, with 11 bases lining up with TRBD1. CDR3 length: 14 amino acids. V dropped 7 bases and J dropped 7; count of bases not matched to a gene: 8. CDR1 is MNHNS, CDR2 SASEGT, per germline. CDR3: CASIWGQGEGGYTF. The CDR3 region has the DNA TGTGCCAGCATTTGGGGACAGGGGGAAGGTGGCTACACCTTC.

V gene TRBV28 combines with J gene TRBJ1-5; TRBD1 matches at 7 bases. V shed 6 bases, J shed 6 bases, and the junction held 8 bases outside the gene matches. The CDR3 has 14 residues. The germline gives CDR1 MDHEN, CDR2 SYDVKM. CDR3 DNA: TGTGCCAGCAGACAAGACAGGGCTCCTCAGCCCCAGCATTTT. Its translation is CASRQDRAPQPQHF.

The V gene is TRBV27, the J gene TRBJ1-2; no definite D call. This CDR3 contains 13 residues. Germline values: CDR1 MNHEY, CDR2 SMNVEV (reference sequence). V shed 8 bases and J shed 5 bases, with 15 bases lying between them. The CDR3 here is CASSPWGEYGYTF. The CDR3 coding sequence is TGTGCCAGCTCTCCATGGGGAGAGTATGGCTACACCTTC.

This sequence joins TRBV10-3 and TRBJ2-1; 8 nucleotides line up with TRBD2. Germline V CDR1 and CDR2: ENHRY, SYGVKD. Trimming took 7 bases from V and 6 from J; bases not matched to a gene: 11. This CDR3 has 15 residues. CDR3: CAIILVAGRVNEQFF. Here the CDR3 DNA reads TGTGCCATCATCCTAGTAGCGGGACGGGTCAATGAGCAGTTCTTC.

This clone turned up a few times. This rearrangement joins TRBV28 to TRBJ2-7; D may be TRBD1 (6 bases). V lost 2 bases and J lost 2, with 13 bases in between. Germline CDR1 MDHEN, CDR2 SYDVKM. This CDR3 contains 15 residues. The CDR3 bases are TGTGCCAGCAGTTTACCCCGGGACACTACCTACGAGCAGTACTTC. Translated, it gives CASSLPRDTTYEQYF.

The J gene is TRBJ2-1, the V gene TRBV7-8, with a weak D call TRBD2 (6 bases). The CDR3 length is 15 residues. V lost 5 bases to trimming and J lost 4 bases, with 15 bases between them. The germline V gene has CDR1 SGHVS and CDR2 FQNEAQ. CDR3 loop: CASSLGLGAYNEQFF. The CDR3, as DNA: TGTGCCAGCAGCCTGGGACTGGGAGCTTACAATGAGCAGTTCTTC.

V usage is TRBV6-5 and J usage is TRBJ2-2; possible D gene TRBD2, 6 bases. Trimming left V 6 bases short and J 2 bases short, with 10 bases between. The germline gives CDR1 MNHEY, CDR2 SVGAGI. CDR3 length equals 14 residues. The CDR3 DNA sequence: TGTGCCAGCAGCCCCGGGACTAACACCGGGGAGCTGTTTTTT. Its protein is CASSPGTNTGELFF.

The chain employs TRBV6-5 and TRBJ1-1; tentatively, D is TRBD1 (5 bases). The V and J ends lost 6 bases and 5 bases respectively, with 13 bases between them. The CDR3 spans 13 residues. In germline, CDR1 is MNHEY, CDR2 SVGAGI. The CDR3 DNA reads as TGTGCCAGCAGGGAGGGGATGTGGACTGAAGCTTTCTTT. It translates to CASREGMWTEAFF.

V is TRBV5-1 and J is TRBJ2-5, with 10 bases identical to TRBD2. V was clipped by 4 bases and J by 5 bases; unmatched bases: 8. Looked up from germline, CDR1 is SGHRS and CDR2 is YFSETQ. The CDR3 length is 15 residues. This CDR3 is CASSKVAGGPETQYF. The CDR3, as DNA: TGCGCCAGCAGCAAAGTAGCGGGGGGCCCGGAGACCCAGTACTTC.

Here the CDR3 DNA reads TGTGCCAGCAGTCTCTTGAGTGGGGCCAACGTCCTGACTTTC. Its translation: CASSLLSGANVLTF. The V gene is TRBV6-5, the J gene TRBJ2-6; no firm D call. V was cut by 5 bases and J by 3 bases, with 8 bases left in between. The CDR3 covers 14 residues. From germline, CDR1 is MNHEY and CDR2 SVGAGI.